These T cell receptor beta chains were read from a single sample in a study of blood T cell repertoires in COVID-19. The repertoire was sequenced with immunoSEQ multiplex PCR; TCRdb's copy has only in-frame clones and lacks some. The sample lists under 95,000 clones, less than 90% occurring once. The sequenced material came from peripheral blood. These receptors were obtained from an elderly man in a cohort sampled during active COVID-19. The conserved cysteine and the conserved F or W are not part of the CDR3 here. D genes are given only for firm matches.

j_call v_call d_call cdr3_length cdr3_aa
TRBJ2-3 TRBV2 . 16 ASSEAGERGAYTDTQY
TRBJ1-1 TRBV19 TRBD1 16 ASSIPRQGSGKDTEAF
TRBJ1-6 TRBV2 . 13 ASSEAGRGVSPLH
TRBJ1-2 TRBV19 . 12 ASSIGAVNYGYT
TRBJ2-5 TRBV5-4 . 12 ASSLTGSQETQY
TRBJ1-2 TRBV5-1 . 13 ASSLSSQAVYGYT
TRBJ1-2 TRBV27 . 12 ASTPSGGNYGYT
TRBJ2-7 TRBV6-6 . 13 ASRGGASGTYEQY
TRBJ2-7 TRBV24-1 TRBD1 11 ATSFSPGGEQY
TRBJ2-3 TRBV5-1 TRBD2 15 ASSLGTSGASTDTQY
TRBJ1-5 TRBV4-2 . 13 ASSQESFRNQPQH
TRBJ1-1 TRBV5-1 . 14 ASSLGSVTMGTEAF
TRBJ2-2 TRBV19 TRBD2 11 ASSSGGTGELF
TRBJ2-3 TRBV5-4 . 12 ASSLGGGADTQY
TRBJ2-7 TRBV7-2 TRBD1 12 ASSLGTGRYEQY
TRBJ2-3 TRBV3-1/TRBV3-2 . 11 ASSRQNTDTQY
TRBJ1-6 TRBV5-6 . 13 ASSLDTGERSPLH
TRBJ2-4 TRBV4-2 TRBD2 17 ASSPELAGELLAKNIQY
TRBJ1-4 TRBV13 TRBD1 14 ASSLVRGQGSEKLF
TRBJ2-1 TRBV4-1 . 10 ASSQADTEQF
TRBJ2-1 TRBV9 TRBD2 15 ASSVDERGGSYNEQF
TRBJ2-5 TRBV7-2 . 13 ASSATRMSQETQY
TRBJ2-3 TRBV9 . 12 ASSVLVTPDTQY
TRBJ1-3 TRBV3-1/TRBV3-2 . 11 ASREESGNTIY
TRBJ2-7 TRBV6-2/TRBV6-3 . 11 ASSHPYSYEQY
TRBJ2-3 TRBV4-3 TRBD2 13 ASSQEREDTDTQY
TRBJ1-2 TRBV12-5 TRBD1 13 ASGLGQGLVYGYT